This TCR beta chain is from a study of blood T cell repertoires in COVID-19. TCRdb's copy holds only in-frame clones and misses some; the assay was immunoSEQ multiplex PCR. Among 150,000 to 250,000 clones listed, about nine tenths were seen once. The CDR3 is 15 amino acids. The V gene's germline CDR1 is SGHAT and CDR2 FQDESV (reference sequence). V dropped 3 bases and J dropped 5 bases, with 13 bases sitting between them. Study members were between roughly 18 and 100 years old and lived in around 24 US regions. Two negative PCRs, clearance, or symptom resolution had been documented for recovered Cohort 3 donors.

Sequencing input: PBMCs or T cells enriched from blood (not recorded which). The chain has TRBV11-1 and TRBJ2-2, with D maybe TRBD1 (5 bases). The receptor was derived from a young woman who had recovered from COVID-19. The CDR3 region has the DNA TGTGCCAGCAGCTTCCCAGGGTGGGCGACCGGGGAGCTGTTTTTT. Its translation is CASSFPGWATGELFF.